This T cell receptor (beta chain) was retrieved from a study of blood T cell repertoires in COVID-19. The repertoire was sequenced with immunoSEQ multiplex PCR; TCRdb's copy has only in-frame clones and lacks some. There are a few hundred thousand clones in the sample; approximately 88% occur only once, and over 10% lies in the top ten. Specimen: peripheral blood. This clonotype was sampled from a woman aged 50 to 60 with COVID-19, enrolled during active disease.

The CDR3 reads CASSQERDSRVAKNIQYF. CDR3 nucleotides: TGTGCCAGCAGCCAAGAAAGGGACAGCCGAGTAGCCAAAAACATTCAGTACTTC. The chain is built from TRBV4-2 and TRBJ2-4; TRBD1 matches 7 bases. The CDR3 has 18 residues. Looked up from germline, CDR1 is LGHNA and CDR2 is YNFKEQ. V shed 0 bases and J 0 bases; nucleotides not matched to a gene: 8.